These 25 T cell receptor beta chains were sequenced from one sample in a study of cytotoxic CD8 clonotypes in ibrutinib-treated CLL. Produced via immunoSEQ multiplex PCR; TCRdb's table is partial and in-frame only. The table shows over 200,000 clones, with about 75% occurring only once. The sample consisted of PBMCs, taken after 12 months of ibrutinib treatment. The receptor set was obtained from a human donor with chronic lymphocytic leukemia.

V is TRBV5-4 and J is TRBJ2-3; D is perhaps TRBD1 or TRBD2 (5 bases each). Germline values: CDR1 SGHNT, CDR2 YYREEE (reference sequence). V gave up 5 bases and J gave up 4 bases, with 8 bases separating them. The CDR3 consists of 12 residues. The CDR3 is CASRRGPDTQYF. The DNA of the CDR3 is TGTGCCAGCAGGAGGGGACCAGATACGCAGTATTTT. Combining the CDR3 with reference TRBV5-4 and TRBJ2-3 gives the whole variable domain ETGVTQSPTHLIKTRGQQVTLRCSSQSGHNTVSWYQQALGQGPQFIFQYYREEENGRGNFPPRFSGLQFPNYSSELNVNALELDDSALYLCASRRGPDTQYFGPGTRLTVL.

The CDR3 region is CATSSLEGQGYTF. The CDR3 nucleotides are TGTGCCACCAGTTCCTTGGAAGGGCAGGGCTACACCTTC. The chain carries TRBV15 and TRBJ1-2; D is undetermined. Germline CDR1 and CDR2: LNHNV and YYDKDF (reference sequence). The CDR3 loop spans 13 amino acids. Deletions cut 6 bases from V and 8 bases from J, with 16 bases between.

This clone was picked up a small number of times. The rearrangement joins TRBV18 to TRBJ1-5; D is ambiguous. CDR3 size: 14 residues. The V gene lost 4 bases and the J gene lost 7 bases, with 14 bases spanning the gap. Germline-derived CDR1 and CDR2 are KGHSH and LQKENI. CDR3 in amino acids: CASSLSRNSQPQHF. The CDR3 DNA sequence: TGTGCCAGCTCACTATCCAGGAATAGCCAGCCCCAGCATTTT.

V gene TRBV19 combines with J gene TRBJ1-2; D ambiguous. The length of the CDR3 is 17 residues. Germline V gives CDR1 LNHDA, CDR2 SQIVND (reference sequence). V was cut by 2 bases and J by 0 bases, with 16 bases left in between. CDR3 sequence: CASSISRSGSSNYGYTF. CDR3 DNA: TGTGCCAGTAGTATATCACGAAGCGGGAGTTCTAACTATGGCTACACCTTC.

The rearrangement uses TRBV4-1 and TRBJ1-2; the D is unclear. This CDR3 is built from 12 residues. V lost 1 base and J 13 bases, leaving 13 bases between the germline ends. Germline CDR1 reads MGHRA; CDR2 reads YSYEKL. The CDR3 reads CASSQGITAGTF. The CDR3 DNA reads TGCGCCAGCAGCCAAGGGATAACAGCCGGCACCTTC.

This clone was counted only a few times. The chain uses TRBV4-1 and TRBJ2-7; no clear D. Trimming left V 9 bases short and J 7 bases short, with 13 bases between. The CDR3 has 11 residues. The germline gives CDR1 MGHRA, CDR2 YSYEKL. The CDR3 protein is CARRMIDEQYF. In DNA, the CDR3 is TGCGCCAGAAGGATGATTGATGAGCAGTACTTC.

This chain links TRBV18 with TRBJ2-3; tentatively, D is TRBD1 (6 bases). V lost 4 bases and J lost 0, with 14 bases in between. Germline CDR1 KGHSH, CDR2 LQKENI. CDR3 length: 16 residues. CDR3 bases: TGTGCCAGCTCACTTGAGCGGACAGTGAGCACAGATACGCAGTATTTT. The encoded protein is CASSLERTVSTDTQYF.

The rearrangement joins TRBV29-1 to TRBJ1-1; D not resolved. CDR1 SQVTM and CDR2 ANQGSEA come from the germline V gene. Trimming pared 8 bases from V and 1 base from J, leaving 14 bases between. The CDR3 is 13 amino acids. As DNA, the CDR3 is TGCAGCCCATCCCGGCCGGGGAACACTGAAGCTTTCTTT. Translating it yields CSPSRPGNTEAFF.

The chain uses TRBV5-1 and TRBJ2-2, with 7 bases identical to TRBD2. Germline V gives CDR1 SGHRS, CDR2 YFSETQ. Unmatched junction bases numbered 3, after V lost 0 bases and J lost 1 base. This CDR3 contains 16 residues. In nucleotides, the CDR3 is TGCGCCAGCAGCTTGGTGGCTAGCGGGAACACCGGGGAGCTGTTTTTT. This encodes CASSLVASGNTGELFF.

This clone was counted only a few times. The junction does not match germline at one end; this may be a read error. The chain links TRBV7-2 to TRBJ1-5; D not certain. Germline V lookup: CDR1 SGHTA, CDR2 FQGNSA. CDR3 length: 15 amino acids. CDR3 sequence reads: CASSQGYISNQPQHF. Here the CDR3 DNA reads TGCGCCAGCAGCCAAGGGTACATTAGCAATCAGCCCCAGCATTTT.

The genes are TRBV28 and TRBJ1-2, with 8 bases that match TRBD1. The CDR3 extends over 17 amino acids. With 6 bases clipped from V and 1 base from J, the junction kept 13 bases outside the gene matches. In germline, CDR1 is MDHEN, CDR2 SYDVKM. This CDR3 is CASRIRQGKTYNYGYTF. CDR3 sequence (DNA): TGTGCCAGCAGAATTCGACAGGGGAAAACTTATAACTATGGCTACACCTTC.

The V and J genes are TRBV7-2 and TRBJ1-2; 8 bases align to TRBD1. The CDR3 has 15 residues. The V gene end was trimmed by 5 bases and the J gene end by 10 bases; junction bases not matched to a gene: 15. Germline CDR1 reads SGHTA; CDR2 reads FQGNSA. The CDR3 loop is CASSGRQGLKEDYTF. In DNA, the CDR3 is TGTGCCAGCAGCGGACGACAGGGGTTGAAGGAGGACTACACCTTC.

The chain's CDR3 is CATSRVSNTEAFF. CDR3 nucleotide sequence: TGTGCCACCAGCAGAGTTTCGAACACTGAAGCTTTCTTT. The chain links TRBV15 to TRBJ1-1; D is ambiguous. The CDR3 covers 13 residues. Germline V lookup: CDR1 LNHNV, CDR2 YYDKDF (reference sequence). Trimming cost V 1 base and J 1 base, with 4 bases left between them.

This chain connects TRBV29-1 to TRBJ1-1; D gene ambiguous. The germline V gene has CDR1 SQVTM and CDR2 ANQGSEA. The CDR3 sequence is 12 residues long. Trimming removed 0 bases at V and 5 bases at J, with 7 bases between. The CDR3 region is CSVEEWQTEAFF. The CDR3 nucleotides read TGCAGCGTTGAAGAATGGCAGACTGAAGCTTTCTTT.

The chain is built from TRBV29-1 and TRBJ2-3; D gene unclear. Trimming stripped 5 bases from V and 3 bases from J, with 15 bases between. Per the germline V gene, CDR1 is SQVTM and CDR2 is ANQGSEA. The CDR3 has 14 amino acids. The CDR3 sequence: CSVTSSGFTDTQYF. For the CDR3, the DNA is TGCAGCGTTACATCTAGTGGTTTTACAGATACGCAGTATTTT.

The chain employs TRBV7-9 and TRBJ1-1; perhaps TRBD1 as D (5 bases). Per germline, CDR1 SEHNR and CDR2 FQNEAQ (reference sequence). The V end was cut by 6 bases, the J end by 13 bases, with 9 bases between. CDR3 length: 9 residues. DNA of the CDR3: TGTGCCAGCAGACGAGGGGTTTTCTTT. Translation: CASRRGVFF.

This chain connects TRBV6-1 to TRBJ2-7, with D unclear. V was shortened by 6 bases and J by 6 bases, with 6 bases between the two germline ends. Germline CDR1 reads MNHNS; CDR2 reads SASEGT. The CDR3 has 10 amino acids. CDR3 sequence reads: CASSWSEQYF. The CDR3 bases are TGTGCCAGCAGCTGGAGCGAGCAGTACTTC.

The rearrangement links TRBV7-9 to TRBJ2-1, with D uncertain. CDR3 size: 14 residues. Trimming removed 0 bases at V and 8 bases at J, with 11 bases between. The germline V gene encodes CDR1 SEHNR and CDR2 FQNEAQ (reference sequence). The CDR3 region is CASSLAGTGDEQFF. CDR3 sequence (DNA): TGTGCCAGCAGCTTAGCGGGAACTGGCGATGAGCAGTTCTTC.

The chain uses TRBV7-9 and TRBJ2-7; the D is unclear. Germline V lookup: CDR1 SEHNR, CDR2 FQNEAQ (reference sequence). V was pared by 1 base and J by 3 bases, with 7 bases between. The CDR3 is 13 residues long. The CDR3 loop reads CASSLGYIYEQYF. The CDR3 DNA follows: TGTGCCAGCAGCTTAGGCTACATCTACGAGCAGTACTTC.

This clone came up once. The J gene is TRBJ1-2, the V gene TRBV7-3; the D is unclear. The CDR3 extends over 16 amino acids. Germline V gives CDR1 SGHTA, CDR2 FQGTGA. V lost 2 bases to trimming and J lost 3 bases, with 16 bases between them. CDR3 amino acids: CASSLGYLEADYGYTF. The CDR3 region has the DNA TGTGCCAGCAGCTTAGGGTATCTTGAGGCGGACTATGGCTACACCTTC.

About this clone: Additional DNA sequences in this sample encode the identical CDR3. The chain employs TRBV6-1 and TRBJ2-7; 10 positions match TRBD2. The CDR3 runs to 13 residues. In germline, CDR1 is MNHNS, CDR2 SASEGT. V was clipped by 6 bases and J by 3 bases; unmatched bases: 2. The CDR3 bases are TGTGCCAGCAGCGAGCGGGGGGGCTACGAGCAGTACTTC. It specifies CASSERGGYEQYF.

This chain links TRBV9 with TRBJ1-5; D remains unclear. The CDR3 length is 13 residues. CDR1 is SGDLS, CDR2 YYNGEE, per germline. Deletions cut 0 bases from V and 6 bases from J, with 7 bases between. CDR3 amino acids: CASSVDLGQPQHF. The CDR3 DNA reads TGTGCCAGCAGCGTAGATCTGGGTCAGCCCCAGCATTTT.

The chain carries TRBV6-5 and TRBJ2-1, with D perhaps TRBD2 (6 bases). Germline V CDR1 and CDR2: MNHEY, SVGAGI. V was pared by 3 bases and J by 7 bases, with 10 bases between. CDR3 size: 13 residues. CDR3 sequence reads: CASSYGGMNEQFF. In DNA form, the CDR3 reads TGTGCCAGCAGTTATGGGGGGATGAATGAGCAGTTCTTC.

The chain uses TRBV18 and TRBJ2-7; 8 bases match TRBD1. The CDR3 is made up of 15 amino acids. Trimming took 0 bases from V and 3 from J; bases not matched to a gene: 4. Germline lookup yields CDR1 KGHSH and CDR2 LQKENI. CDR3 sequence (DNA): TGTGCCAGCTCACCACCGCCAGGGGGCTACTACGAGCAGTACTTC. Residues: CASSPPPGGYYEQYF.

The V gene is TRBV30, the J gene TRBJ2-5; TRBD1 matches 12 bases. V was clipped by 3 bases and J by 5 bases; unmatched bases: 7. The germline gives CDR1 GTSNPN, CDR2 SVGIG (reference sequence). CDR3 length: 15 residues. The CDR3 DNA follows: TGTGCCTGGAGAGTGGGACAGGGGGCATGGGAGACCCAGTACTTC. It encodes CAWRVGQGAWETQYF. The full variable domain, rest sourced from reference TRBV30 and TRBJ2-5, is SQTIHQWPATLVQPVGSPLSLECTVEGTSNPNLYWYRQAAGRGLQLLFYSVGIGQISSEVPQNLSASRPQDRQFILSSKKLLLSDSGFYLCAWRVGQGAWETQYFGPGTRLLVL.